This T cell receptor (beta chain) was sequenced during a study of blood T cell repertoires in COVID-19. The overall study: COVID-19 samples from acute and convalescent phases originated in the United States, Italy and Spain.

The V gene's germline CDR1 is MNHEY and CDR2 SVGAGI. This CDR3 is built from 15 residues. J gave up 3 bases and V 4 bases, and 7 bases lay outside the gene matches. Here immunoSEQ multiplex PCR was the method, and the copy in TCRdb shows in-frame clones only, minus some. The data hold roughly 250,000 clones, with 82% observed a single time. This clone was observed at least ten times. V is TRBV6-5 and J is TRBJ2-7; 9 bases line up with TRBD1. Sequenced material: peripheral blood. This TCR came from a woman in her sixties or seventies with active or convalescent COVID-19. CDR3 protein: CASSSPGQGVYEQYF. CDR3 sequence (DNA): TGTGCCAGCAGTTCCCCGGGACAGGGCGTCTACGAGCAGTACTTC.